A single sample gave rise to the 18 T cell receptor beta chains below, sequenced in a study of blood T cell repertoires in COVID-19. Sequenced by immunoSEQ multiplex PCR; TCRdb stores in-frame clones only, minus some. The sample lists 70,000 or so clones, around 90% occurring once. Sequencing input: peripheral blood. These TCRs come from a woman older than 75 with active COVID-19.

The chain joins TRBV29-1 to TRBJ2-3; tentative D call: TRBD2 (6 bases). Germline CDR1 SQVTM, CDR2 ANQGSEA. The CDR3 loop spans 16 amino acids. The V gene lost 6 bases and the J gene lost 2 bases, with 21 bases spanning the gap. The CDR3 is CSVAIGASVFTDTQYF. CDR3 bases: TGCAGCGTCGCGATAGGGGCTAGCGTGTTCACAGATACGCAGTATTTT.

The rearrangement uses TRBV28 and TRBJ2-1; 9 nucleotides agree with TRBD1. The CDR3 runs 14 residues. Germline CDR1 reads MDHEN; CDR2 reads SYDVKM. Unmatched junction bases numbered 9, after V lost 11 bases and J lost 4 bases. The CDR3 loop is CAVRDRVNYNEQFF. The CDR3 nucleotides read TGTGCCGTTAGGGACAGGGTTAATTACAATGAGCAGTTCTTC.

The chain has TRBV10-3 and TRBJ2-5, with 9 bases that match TRBD1. Germline V gene lookup returns CDR1 ENHRY and CDR2 SYGVKD. The CDR3 length is 15 residues. Trimming cost V 0 bases and J 7 bases; bases outside gene matches: 6. DNA for the CDR3: TGTGCCATCAGTGAGTCGCAACAGGGGGCAGCGACCCAGTACTTC. It is translated as CAISESQQGAATQYF.

V gene TRBV28 combines with J gene TRBJ2-1; tentatively, D is TRBD1 (5 bases). The CDR3 extends over 13 amino acids. Germline V gives CDR1 MDHEN, CDR2 SYDVKM. V was shortened by 5 bases and J by 13 bases, with 18 bases between the two germline ends. CDR3 sequence reads: CASSPAQRGYQFF. DNA of the CDR3: TGTGCCAGCAGTCCGGCCCAAAGGGGTTATCAGTTCTTC.

The chain carries TRBV28 and TRBJ2-7; 9 bases fit TRBD1. The CDR3 covers 15 residues. Germline CDR1 reads MDHEN; CDR2 reads SYDVKM. Trimming cost V 4 bases and J 5 bases; bases outside gene matches: 9. DNA of the CDR3: TGTGCCAGCAGTTCCGCCGGGACAGGGCGGAACGAGCAGTACTTC. It yields the protein CASSSAGTGRNEQYF.

The chain combines TRBV2 with TRBJ2-7; D is possibly TRBD2 (6 bases). Germline values: CDR1 SNHLY, CDR2 FYNNEI. The CDR3 totals 12 residues. V lost 7 bases and J 4 bases, leaving 11 bases between the germline ends. The DNA for the CDR3 is TGTGCCAGCACCGAGGAGGGATACGAGCAGTACTTC. Its translation: CASTEEGYEQYF.

V usage is TRBV6-6 and J usage is TRBJ2-1; no reliable D call. V was pared by 6 bases and J by 3 bases, with 6 bases between. From germline, CDR1 is MNHNY and CDR2 SVGAGI (reference sequence). This CDR3 comprises 12 residues. The CDR3 region is CASSNNYNEQFF. The CDR3 DNA reads TGTGCCAGCAGCAACAACTACAATGAGCAGTTCTTC.

This clone was counted only a few times. The gene calls are TRBV6-6 and TRBJ1-1; no definite D call. The CDR3 is 11 amino acids. Germline assignment: CDR1 MNHNY and CDR2 SVGAGI (reference sequence). The ends were cut back, 5 bases at V and 7 bases at J, with 8 bases in the middle. CDR3 in DNA: TGTGCCAGCAGTCCGCCAGGTGAAGCTTTCTTT. This sequence encodes CASSPPGEAFF.

V and J are TRBV7-2 and TRBJ2-7; 8 bases are a match to TRBD2. V was pared by 6 bases and J by 0 bases, with 7 bases of the junction left unmatched. Germline CDR1 and CDR2: SGHTA and FQGNSA. The CDR3 runs 15 residues. The CDR3 DNA sequence: TGTGCCAGCAGACCCGGGGGGGTCAGCTCCTACGAGCAGTACTTC. Translated: CASRPGGVSSYEQYF. Full variable domain (remainder filled in from reference TRBV7-2 and TRBJ2-7): GAGVSQSPSNKVTEKGKDVELRCDPISGHTALYWYRQSLGQGLEFLIYFQGNSAPDKSGLPSDRFSAERTGGSVSTLTIQRTQQEDSAVYLCASRPGGVSSYEQYFGPGTRLTVT.

This chain connects TRBV7-2 to TRBJ2-2; D unresolved. In germline, CDR1 is SGHTA, CDR2 FQGNSA. The CDR3 is 14 residues long. Trimming removed 5 bases at V and 3 bases at J, with 10 bases between. CDR3 loop: CASSLLTDTGELFF. The CDR3, as DNA: TGTGCCAGCAGCCTGCTCACGGACACCGGGGAGCTGTTTTTT.

The chain couples TRBV3-1 (or the pseudogene TRBV3-2) to TRBJ2-1, with 7 bases identical to TRBD2. The CDR3 contains 15 residues. The junction had 3 bases not matched to a gene; V was cut back by 2 bases and J by 2 bases. Per the germline V gene, CDR1 is LGHDT and CDR2 is YNNKEL (reference sequence). CDR3 region: CASSQSAGAYNEQFF. DNA for the CDR3: TGTGCCAGCAGCCAATCGGCGGGAGCCTACAATGAGCAGTTCTTC.

V gene TRBV7-3 combines with J gene TRBJ2-2, with TRBD2 matching 15 bases. The CDR3 sequence is 17 residues long. Germline V gene data show CDR1 as SGHTA and CDR2 as FQGTGA. Losses at the gene ends were 1 base for V and 5 bases for J; bases not matched to a gene: 2. DNA of the CDR3: TGTGCCAGCAGCTTAATGGGACTAGCGGGAGGTACCGGGGAGCTGTTTTTT. Its protein is CASSLMGLAGGTGELFF.

The chain is built from TRBV4-3 and TRBJ1-2; tentative D call: TRBD1 (5 bases). Trimming left V 3 bases short and J 0 bases short, with 17 bases between. The germline CDR1 and CDR2 sequences are LGHNA and YSLEER. There are 17 residues in the CDR3. The CDR3 bases are TGCGCCAGCAGCCAGCCATCCGGAGGGACCTCTAACTATGGCTACACCTTC. Its translation is CASSQPSGGTSNYGYTF.

For the CDR3, the DNA is TGTGCCAGCAGGGGGGAGGGCCGTTACAATGAGCAGTTCTTC. Translating gives CASRGEGRYNEQFF. The chain combines TRBV7-2 with TRBJ2-1, with TRBD2 matching 7 bases. Germline trimming cut 6 bases from V and 4 bases from J; bases unmatched to any gene: 6. Germline values: CDR1 SGHTA, CDR2 FQGNSA. CDR3 size: 14 residues.

This clone has just one count. This chain links TRBV3-1 (or the pseudogene TRBV3-2) with TRBJ2-1, with TRBD2 identical over 11 bases. Trimming removed 5 bases from V and 0 bases from J; junction bases left unmatched: 3. This CDR3 comprises 16 residues. Germline assignment: CDR1 LGHDT and CDR2 YNNKEL (reference sequence). The CDR3 loop is CASSTTSGSSYNEQFF. CDR3 sequence (DNA): TGTGCCAGCAGCACTACTAGCGGGAGCTCCTACAATGAGCAGTTCTTC.

The chain has TRBV7-6 and TRBJ1-5; TRBD1 matches at 9 bases. V was pared by 0 bases and J by 2 bases, with 5 bases of the junction left unmatched. The germline gives CDR1 SGHVS, CDR2 FNYEAQ. This CDR3 has 17 amino acids. The CDR3 loop reads CASSLARTGEGNQPQHF. CDR3 DNA: TGTGCCAGCAGCTTAGCTAGGACAGGGGAAGGCAATCAGCCCCAGCATTTT.

The chain employs TRBV9 and TRBJ2-1; D is perhaps TRBD2 (6 bases). Germline V CDR1 and CDR2: SGDLS, YYNGEE. This CDR3 region has 15 residues. The V end lost 0 bases, the J end lost 4 bases, and 11 bases lay between the germline ends. The CDR3 here is CASSVDSGSYNEQFF. For the CDR3, the DNA is TGTGCCAGCAGCGTAGATAGCGGCTCATACAATGAGCAGTTCTTC.

The rearrangement uses TRBV12-5 and TRBJ1-6; no definite D call. The V end was cut by 6 bases, the J end by 8 bases, with 8 bases between. This CDR3 is 12 amino acids long. CDR1 is LGHNT and CDR2 is FRNRAP in the germline V gene. CDR3 region: CASGEGYSPLHF. The CDR3 DNA follows: TGTGCTAGTGGCGAGGGTTATTCACCCCTCCACTTT.